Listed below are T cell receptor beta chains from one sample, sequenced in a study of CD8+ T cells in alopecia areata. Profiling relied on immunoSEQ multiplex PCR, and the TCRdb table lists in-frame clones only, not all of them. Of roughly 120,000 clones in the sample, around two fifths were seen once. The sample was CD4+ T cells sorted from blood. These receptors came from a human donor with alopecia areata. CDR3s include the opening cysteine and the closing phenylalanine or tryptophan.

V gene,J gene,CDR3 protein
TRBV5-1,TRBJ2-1,CASSGTSLVRYNEQFF
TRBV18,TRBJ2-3,CASTRDREADTQYF
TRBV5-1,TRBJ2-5,CASSTQGGNYQETQYF
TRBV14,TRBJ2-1,CASSQVLTFAGRHNEQFF
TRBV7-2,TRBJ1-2,CASGTASSNYGYTF
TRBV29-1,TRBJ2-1,CSVERSSYNEQFF
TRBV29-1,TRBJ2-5,CSVEGSGGMATQYF
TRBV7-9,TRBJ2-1,CASRTGIPSNEQFF
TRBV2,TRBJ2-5,CASSRTGVQETQYF
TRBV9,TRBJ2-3,CASSPTGPSYTQYF
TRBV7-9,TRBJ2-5,CASSLGTTSAQETQYF
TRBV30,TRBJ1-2,CAWSPQANYGYTF
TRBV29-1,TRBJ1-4,CSVAQLNEKLFF
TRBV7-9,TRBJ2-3,CASTTSGPTDTQYF
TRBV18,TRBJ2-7,CASSPPRGQGNSYEQYF
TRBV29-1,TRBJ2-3,CSVEAGTATDTQYF
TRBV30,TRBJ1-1,CAWSGQGGTEAFF
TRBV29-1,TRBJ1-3,CSVGLNSGNTIYF
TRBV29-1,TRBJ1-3,CSALLGPVPAGNTIYF
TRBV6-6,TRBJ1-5,CASSLISNQPQHF
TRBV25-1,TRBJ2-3,CASSDPGRVGTDTQYF
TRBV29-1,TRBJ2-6,CSVFLPEGSGANVLTF
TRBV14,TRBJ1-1,CASSQAGHGNTEAFF
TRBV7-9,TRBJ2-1,CASSRTSGGYNEQFF
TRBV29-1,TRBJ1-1,CSVARGNSEAFF
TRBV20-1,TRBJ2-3,CSARAVVQYF
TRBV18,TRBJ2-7,CASSRNQDYEQYF
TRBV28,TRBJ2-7,CASSSRGTGSRGQYF
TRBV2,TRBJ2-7,CASSEGTYEQYF
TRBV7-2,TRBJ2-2,CASSLRGQGTGELFF
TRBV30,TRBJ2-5,CAWTPGAYQETQYF
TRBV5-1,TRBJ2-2,CASSLAVAAGELFF
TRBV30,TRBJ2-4,CAWSVGVNIQYF
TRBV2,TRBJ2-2,CASKVTSGLGTGELFF
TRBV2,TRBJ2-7,CASSRVFSYEQYF
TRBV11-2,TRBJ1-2,CASSHRTGNYGYTF
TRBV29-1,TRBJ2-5,CSVFRLQGQETQYF